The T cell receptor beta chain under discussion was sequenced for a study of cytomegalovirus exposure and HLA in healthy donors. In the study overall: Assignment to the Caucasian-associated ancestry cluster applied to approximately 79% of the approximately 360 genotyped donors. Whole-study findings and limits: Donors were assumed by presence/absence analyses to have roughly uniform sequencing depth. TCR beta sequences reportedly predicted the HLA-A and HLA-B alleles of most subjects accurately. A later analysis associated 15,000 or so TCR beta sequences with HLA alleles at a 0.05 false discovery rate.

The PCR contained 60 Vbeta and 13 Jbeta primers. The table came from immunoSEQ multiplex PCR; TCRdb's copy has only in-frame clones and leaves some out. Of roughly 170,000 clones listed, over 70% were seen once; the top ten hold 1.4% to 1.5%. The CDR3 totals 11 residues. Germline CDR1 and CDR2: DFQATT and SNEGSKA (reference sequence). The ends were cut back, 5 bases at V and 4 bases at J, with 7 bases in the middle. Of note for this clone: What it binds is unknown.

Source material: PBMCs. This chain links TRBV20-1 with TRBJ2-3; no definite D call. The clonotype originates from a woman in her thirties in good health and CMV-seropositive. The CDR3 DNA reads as TGCAGTGCTCTATCTGCAGATACGCAGTATTTT. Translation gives CSALSADTQYF.